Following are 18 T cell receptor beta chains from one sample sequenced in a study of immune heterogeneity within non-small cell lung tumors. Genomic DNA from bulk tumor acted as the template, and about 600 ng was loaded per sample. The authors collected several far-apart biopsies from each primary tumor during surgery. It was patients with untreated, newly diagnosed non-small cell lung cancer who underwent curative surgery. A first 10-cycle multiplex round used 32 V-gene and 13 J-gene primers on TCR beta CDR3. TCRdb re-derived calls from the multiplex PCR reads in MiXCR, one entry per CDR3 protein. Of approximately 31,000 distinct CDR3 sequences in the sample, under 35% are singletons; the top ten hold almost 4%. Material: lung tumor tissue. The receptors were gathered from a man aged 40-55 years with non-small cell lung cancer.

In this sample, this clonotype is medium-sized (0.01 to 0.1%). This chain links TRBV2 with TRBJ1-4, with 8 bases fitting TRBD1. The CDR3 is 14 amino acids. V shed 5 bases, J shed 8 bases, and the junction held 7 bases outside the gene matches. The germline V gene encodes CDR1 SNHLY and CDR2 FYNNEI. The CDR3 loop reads CASSRQGAFEKLFF. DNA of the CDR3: TGTGCCAGCAGTCGCCAGGGGGCTTTCGAAAAACTGTTTTTT.

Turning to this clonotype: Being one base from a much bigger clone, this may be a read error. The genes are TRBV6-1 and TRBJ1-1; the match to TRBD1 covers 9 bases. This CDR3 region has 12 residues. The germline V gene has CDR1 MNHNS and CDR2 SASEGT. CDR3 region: CASFLGQGEALF. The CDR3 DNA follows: TGTGCCAGCTTTTTGGGACAGGGAGAAGCTTTATTT.

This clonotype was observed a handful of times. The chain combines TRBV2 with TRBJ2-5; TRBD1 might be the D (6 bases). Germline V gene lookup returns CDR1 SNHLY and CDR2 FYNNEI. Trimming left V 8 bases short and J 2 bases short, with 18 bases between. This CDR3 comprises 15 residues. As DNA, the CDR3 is TGTGCCAGCGCCTCGAAGACAGGATTTCAAGAGACCCAGTACTTC. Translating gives CASASKTGFQETQYF.

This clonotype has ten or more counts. The CDR3 DNA sequence: TGTGCCAGCTGGACAGCTTATAGCAATCAGCCCCAGCATTTT. It codes for CASWTAYSNQPQHF. The J gene is TRBJ1-5, the V gene TRBV28; TRBD1 is a possible D gene (6 bases). V was shortened by 8 bases and J by 0 bases, with 11 bases between the two germline ends. Germline CDR1 is MDHEN and CDR2 is SYDVKM. The CDR3 consists of 14 residues.

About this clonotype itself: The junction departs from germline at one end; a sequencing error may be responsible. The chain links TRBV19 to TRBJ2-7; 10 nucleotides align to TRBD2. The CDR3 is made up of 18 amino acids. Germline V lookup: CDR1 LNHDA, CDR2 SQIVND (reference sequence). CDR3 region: CASSIVGTSDFESYKQYF. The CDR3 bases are TGTGCCAGTAGTATAGTCGGGACTAGCGACTTCGAATCCTACAAGCAGTACTTC. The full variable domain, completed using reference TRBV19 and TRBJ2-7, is DGGITQSPKYLFRKEGQNVTLSCEQNLNHDAMYWYRQDPGQGLRLIYYSQIVNDFQKGDIAEGYSVSREKKESFPLTVTSAQKNPTAFYLCASSIVGTSDFESYKQYFGPGTRLTVT.

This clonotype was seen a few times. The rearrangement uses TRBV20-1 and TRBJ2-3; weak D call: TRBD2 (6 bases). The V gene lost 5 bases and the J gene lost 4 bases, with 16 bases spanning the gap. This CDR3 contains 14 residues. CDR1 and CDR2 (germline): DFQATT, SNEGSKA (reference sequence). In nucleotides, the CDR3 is TGCAGTGCTCTTTTCGGGAGTAGGTCAGATACGCAGTATTTT. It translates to CSALFGSRSDTQYF.

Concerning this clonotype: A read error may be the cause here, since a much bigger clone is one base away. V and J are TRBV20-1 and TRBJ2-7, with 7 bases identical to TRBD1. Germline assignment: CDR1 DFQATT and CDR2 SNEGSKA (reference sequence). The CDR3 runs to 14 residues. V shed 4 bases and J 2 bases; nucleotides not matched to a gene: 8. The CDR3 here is CSATRDSQAYEQYF. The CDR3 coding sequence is TGCAGTGCTACACGGGACAGCCAAGCCTACGAGCAGTACTTC.

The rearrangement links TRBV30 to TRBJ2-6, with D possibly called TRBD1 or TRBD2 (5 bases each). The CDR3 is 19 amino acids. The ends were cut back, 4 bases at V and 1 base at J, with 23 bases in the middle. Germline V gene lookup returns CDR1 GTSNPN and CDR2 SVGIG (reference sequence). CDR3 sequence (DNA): TGTGCCTGGAATGGCCGGGACGCTCCTTCCAAATCTGGGGCCAACGTCCTGACTTTC. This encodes CAWNGRDAPSKSGANVLTF. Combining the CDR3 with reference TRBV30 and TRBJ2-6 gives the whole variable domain SQTIHQWPATLVQPVGSPLSLECTVEGTSNPNLYWYRQAAGRGLQLLFYSVGIGQISSEVPQNLSASRPQDRQFILSSKKLLLSDSGFYLCAWNGRDAPSKSGANVLTFGAGSRLTVL.

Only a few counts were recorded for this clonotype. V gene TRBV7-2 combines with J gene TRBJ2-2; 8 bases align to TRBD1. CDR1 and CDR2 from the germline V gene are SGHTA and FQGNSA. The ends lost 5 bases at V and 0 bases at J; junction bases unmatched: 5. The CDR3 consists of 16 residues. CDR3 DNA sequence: TGTGCCAGCAGCCCAAGGACAGGGACGAACACCGGGGAGCTGTTTTTT. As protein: CASSPRTGTNTGELFF. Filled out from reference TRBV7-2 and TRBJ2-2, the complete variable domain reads GAGVSQSPSNKVTEKGKDVELRCDPISGHTALYWYRQSLGQGLEFLIYFQGNSAPDKSGLPSDRFSAERTGGSVSTLTIQRTQQEDSAVYLCASSPRTGTNTGELFFGEGSRLTVL.

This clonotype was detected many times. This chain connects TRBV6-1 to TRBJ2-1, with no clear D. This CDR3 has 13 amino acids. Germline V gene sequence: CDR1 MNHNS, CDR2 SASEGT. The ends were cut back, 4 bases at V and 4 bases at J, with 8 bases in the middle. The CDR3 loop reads CASSAGSYNEQFF. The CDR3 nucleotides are TGTGCCAGCAGTGCCGGGTCTTACAATGAGCAGTTCTTC.

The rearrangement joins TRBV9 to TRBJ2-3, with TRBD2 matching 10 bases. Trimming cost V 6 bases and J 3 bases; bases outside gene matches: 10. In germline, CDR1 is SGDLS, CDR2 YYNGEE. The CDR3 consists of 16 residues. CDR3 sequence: CASTRGTSVITDTQYF. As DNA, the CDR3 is TGTGCCAGCACCCGAGGGACTAGCGTGATAACAGATACGCAGTATTTT.

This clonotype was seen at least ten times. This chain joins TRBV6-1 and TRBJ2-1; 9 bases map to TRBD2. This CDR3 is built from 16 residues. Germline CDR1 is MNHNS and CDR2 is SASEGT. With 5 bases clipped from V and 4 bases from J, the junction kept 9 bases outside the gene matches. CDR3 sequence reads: CASSTHSGGYYNEQFF. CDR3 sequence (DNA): TGTGCCAGCAGTACCCATAGCGGGGGATATTACAATGAGCAGTTCTTC.

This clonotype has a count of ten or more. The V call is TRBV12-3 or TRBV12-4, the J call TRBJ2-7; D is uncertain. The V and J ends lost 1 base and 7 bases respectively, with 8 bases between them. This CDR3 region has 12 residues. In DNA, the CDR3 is TGTGCCAGCAGTTTAGTGGGATGGGAGCAGTACTTC. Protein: CASSLVGWEQYF.

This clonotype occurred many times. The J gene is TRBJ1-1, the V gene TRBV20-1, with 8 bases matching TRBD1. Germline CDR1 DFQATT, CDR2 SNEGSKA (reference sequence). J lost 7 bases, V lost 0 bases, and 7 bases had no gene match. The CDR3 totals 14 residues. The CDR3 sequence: CSARDPGRGREAFF. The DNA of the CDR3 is TGCAGTGCTAGAGATCCCGGCAGGGGGCGTGAAGCTTTCTTT.

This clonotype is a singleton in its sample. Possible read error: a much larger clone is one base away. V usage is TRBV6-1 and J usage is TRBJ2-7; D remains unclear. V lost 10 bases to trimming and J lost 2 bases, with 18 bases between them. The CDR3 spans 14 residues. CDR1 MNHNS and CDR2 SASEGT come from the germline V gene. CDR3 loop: CANSLSGLPYEQYF. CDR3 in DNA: TGTGCCAACAGCCTTTCGGGTCTTCCCTACGAGCAGTACTTC.

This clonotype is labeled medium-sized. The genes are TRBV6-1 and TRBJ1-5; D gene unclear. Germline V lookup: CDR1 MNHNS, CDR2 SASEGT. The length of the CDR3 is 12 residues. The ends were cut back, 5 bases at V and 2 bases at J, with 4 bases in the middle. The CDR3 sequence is CASSSGNQPQHF. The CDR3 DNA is TGTGCCAGCAGTTCAGGCAATCAGCCCCAGCATTTT.

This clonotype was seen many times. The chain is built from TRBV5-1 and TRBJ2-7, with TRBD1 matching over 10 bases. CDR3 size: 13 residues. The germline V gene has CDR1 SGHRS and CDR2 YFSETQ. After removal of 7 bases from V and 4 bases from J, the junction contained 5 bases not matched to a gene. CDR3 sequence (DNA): TGCGCCAGCCGGGACAGGGGAAGGTACGAGCAGTACTTC. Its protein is CASRDRGRYEQYF.

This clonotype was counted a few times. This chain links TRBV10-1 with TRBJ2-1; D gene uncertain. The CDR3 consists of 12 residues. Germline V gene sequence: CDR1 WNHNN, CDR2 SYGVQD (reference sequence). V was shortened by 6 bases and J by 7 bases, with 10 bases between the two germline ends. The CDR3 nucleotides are TGCGCCAGCAGCCCCGGGCGAAATGAGCAGTTCTTC. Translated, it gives CASSPGRNEQFF.